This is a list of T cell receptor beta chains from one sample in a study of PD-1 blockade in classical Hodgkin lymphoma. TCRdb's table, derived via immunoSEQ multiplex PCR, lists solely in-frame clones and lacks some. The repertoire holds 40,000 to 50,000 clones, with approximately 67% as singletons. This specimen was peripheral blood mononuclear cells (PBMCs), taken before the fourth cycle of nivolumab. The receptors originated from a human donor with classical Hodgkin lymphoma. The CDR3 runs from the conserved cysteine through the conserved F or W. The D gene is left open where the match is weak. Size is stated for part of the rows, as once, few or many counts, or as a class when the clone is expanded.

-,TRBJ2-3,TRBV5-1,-,TGCGCCAGCAGCTTGGATCAGGGCTCAGATACGCAGTATTTT,CASSLDQGSDTQYF
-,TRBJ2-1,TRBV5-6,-,TGTGCCAGCAGCTTGGTTTCTAGGGGGGAGTATAGCAATGAGCAGTTCTTC,CASSLVSRGEYSNEQFF
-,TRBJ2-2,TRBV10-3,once,TGTGCCATCAGTGTCTCATTGGGCCTTGGCGGGGAGCTGTTTTTT,CAISVSLGLGGELFF
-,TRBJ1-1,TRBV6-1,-,TGTGCCAGCAGTGTGTACAGGGAAACGAACACTGAAGCTTTCTTT,CASSVYRETNTEAFF
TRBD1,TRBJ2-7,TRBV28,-,TGTGCCAGCAGTACGCCCGGACAGGGGGCCTACGAGCAGTACTTC,CASSTPGQGAYEQYF
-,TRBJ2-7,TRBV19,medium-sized,TGTGCCAGTAGTATAGGGAATTACGAGCAGTACTTC,CASSIGNYEQYF
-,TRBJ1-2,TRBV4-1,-,TGCGCCAGCAGCCAAGATCTCCCGGGCCTCTATGGCTACACCTTC,CASSQDLPGLYGYTF
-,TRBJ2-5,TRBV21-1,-,TGTGCCAGCAGCAAATGGGATCTAGCGGGGGTCAAAGAGACCCAGTACTTC,CASSKWDLAGVKETQYF
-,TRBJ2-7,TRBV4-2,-,TGTGCCAGCAGCGAGACCGGGACCACCTACGAGCAGTACTTC,CASSETGTTYEQYF
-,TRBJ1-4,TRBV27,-,TGTGCCAGCAGATTGGCGGGGAATGAAAAACTGTTTTTT,CASRLAGNEKLFF
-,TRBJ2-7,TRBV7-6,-,TGTGCCAGCAGACCGGACAGTACCTACGAGCAGTACTTC,CASRPDSTYEQYF
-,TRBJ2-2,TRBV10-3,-,TGTGCCATCAGTGCAGGGGACACCGGGGAGCTGTTTTTT,CAISAGDTGELFF
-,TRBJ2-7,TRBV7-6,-,TGTGCCAGCACCTCCGGCGCGCCCTACGAGCAGTACTTC,CASTSGAPYEQYF
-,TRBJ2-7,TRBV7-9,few,TGTGCCAGCAGCCCCCGGACCGGAATGGGCGAGCAGTACTTC,CASSPRTGMGEQYF
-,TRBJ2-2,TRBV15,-,TGTGCCACCAGCAGAGTCCCCGGGGAGCTGTTTTTT,CATSRVPGELFF
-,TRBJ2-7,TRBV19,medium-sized,TGTGCCACCCTACACCCAAACGCCTACGAGCAGTACTTC,CATLHPNAYEQYF
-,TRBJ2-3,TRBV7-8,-,TGTGCCAGCAGCCCCCCGGACAGTAGAACAGATACGCAGTATTTT,CASSPPDSRTDTQYF
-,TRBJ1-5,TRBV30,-,TGTGCCTGGACCGCCGGGGGGCCCCAGCATTTT,CAWTAGGPQHF
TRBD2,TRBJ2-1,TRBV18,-,TGTGCCAGCTCACGCAGACTAGCGGGGGGACATGAGCAGTTCTTC,CASSRRLAGGHEQFF
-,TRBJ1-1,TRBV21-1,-,TGTGCCAGCAGCAAAGCCCCCAGACAGCTGAACACTGAAGCTTTCTTT,CASSKAPRQLNTEAFF
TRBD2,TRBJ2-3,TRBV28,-,TGTGCCAGCGACGGGGGGGGCGAGACAGATACGCAGTATTTT,CASDGGGETDTQYF
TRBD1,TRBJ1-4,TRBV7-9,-,TGTGCCAGCAGCTTAGGCGGGACAGGGGATTTGAATGAAAAACTGTTTTTT,CASSLGGTGDLNEKLFF
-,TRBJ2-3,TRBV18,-,TGTGCCAGCTCACCCTACAGCACAGATACGCAGTATTTT,CASSPYSTDTQYF
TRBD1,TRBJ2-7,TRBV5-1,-,TGCGCCAGCAGCTTAACGACAGGGGCCACCTACGAGCAGTACTTC,CASSLTTGATYEQYF
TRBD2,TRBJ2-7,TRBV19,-,TGTGCCAGTAGTCCCCTAGCGGGGGTCGTCTACGAGCAGTACTTC,CASSPLAGVVYEQYF
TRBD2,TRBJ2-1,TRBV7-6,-,TGTGCCAGCAGCTCCCTACGGGAGGGGGTTTGGGATGAGCAGTTCTTC,CASSSLREGVWDEQFF
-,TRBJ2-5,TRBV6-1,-,TGTGCCAGCAGTGTCCACCGACAGGAAGAGACCCAGTACTTC,CASSVHRQEETQYF
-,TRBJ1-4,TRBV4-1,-,TGCGCCAGCAGCCTTGGAATGAATGAAAAACTGTTTTTT,CASSLGMNEKLFF
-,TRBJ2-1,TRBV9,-,TGTGCCAGCAGCGTAGTCGGGGGAGGATTCGGAAATGAGCAGTTCTTC,CASSVVGGGFGNEQFF
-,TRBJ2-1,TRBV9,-,TGTGCCAGCAGCGTCTCAGGGGCCCCAACAAGGGTGGGCAATGAGCAGTTCTTC,CASSVSGAPTRVGNEQFF
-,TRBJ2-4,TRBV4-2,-,TGTGCCAGCAGCCAAGGGGCGGACAAGTACTTC,CASSQGADKYF
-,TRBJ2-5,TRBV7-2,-,TGTGCCAGCAGCTTAGATGGTATGCGGGCTGGAGAGACCCAGTACTTC,CASSLDGMRAGETQYF
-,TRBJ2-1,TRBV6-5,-,TGTGCCAGCAGTTCCCCAGGGAATCAGCAGTTCTTC,CASSSPGNQQFF
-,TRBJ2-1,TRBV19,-,TGTGCCAGTAGCCCTAGGGACCCAGTGGGTGAGCAGTTCTTC,CASSPRDPVGEQFF
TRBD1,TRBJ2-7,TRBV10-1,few,TGCGCCAGCAGTTCAGGCGGTCCCGGGACAGGGAACGAGCAGTACTTC,CASSSGGPGTGNEQYF
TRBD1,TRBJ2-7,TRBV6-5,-,TGTGCCAGCAGTTACTCGATAGCAGGGGGCGAGCAGTACTTC,CASSYSIAGGEQYF